The TCR beta chain described here comes from a study of T cell repertoires in cytomegalovirus infection. Study conclusions and caveats: The ex vivo response was dominated by HLA-C-restricted CMV-specific TCR beta clonotypes.

With respect to this clonotype: The target antigen is unknown.

MiXCR was run by TCRdb on the reads, yielding one entry per CDR3 protein. The table includes about 250,000 distinct CDR3 sequences, around 6.6% detected once. CDR1 is MNHEY and CDR2 is SVGAGI in the germline V gene. This CDR3 has 16 amino acids. The ends were cut back, 6 bases at V and 3 bases at J, with 17 bases in the middle. This TCR was recovered from a human donor in good health (CMV status not recorded). Some clones in this sample may be carry-over from other donors' samples. Source material: PBMCs. The V and J genes are TRBV6-5 and TRBJ1-4, with D maybe TRBD1 (5 bases). CDR3 residues: CASSRTLSSSNEKLFF. In nucleotides, the CDR3 is TGTGCCAGCAGCCGGACACTTTCCTCGTCTAATGAAAAACTGTTTTTT.